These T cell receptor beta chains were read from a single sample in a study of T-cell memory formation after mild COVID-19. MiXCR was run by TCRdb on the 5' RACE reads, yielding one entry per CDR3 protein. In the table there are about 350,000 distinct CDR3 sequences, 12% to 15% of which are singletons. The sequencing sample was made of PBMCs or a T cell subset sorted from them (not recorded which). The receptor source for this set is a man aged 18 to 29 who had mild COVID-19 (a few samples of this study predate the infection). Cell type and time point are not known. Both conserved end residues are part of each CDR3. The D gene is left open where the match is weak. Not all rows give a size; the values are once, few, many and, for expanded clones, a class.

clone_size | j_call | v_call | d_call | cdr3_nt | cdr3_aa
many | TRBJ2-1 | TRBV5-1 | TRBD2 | TGTGCCAGCAGCTTGGGGGGGAATGAGCAGTTCTTC | CASSLGGNEQFF
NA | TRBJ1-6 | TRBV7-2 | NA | TGTGCCAGCAGCCCCCGACGGAGGGCCTATAATTCACCCCTCCACTTT | CASSPRRRAYNSPLHF
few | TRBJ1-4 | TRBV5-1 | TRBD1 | TGCGCCAGCAGCTTGGGCAGGGGGAATGAAAAACTGTTTTTT | CASSLGRGNEKLFF
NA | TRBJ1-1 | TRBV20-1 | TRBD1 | TGCAGTGCTAGCCAGGGGGTGATTGGAGCTGAAGCTTTCTTT | CSASQGVIGAEAFF
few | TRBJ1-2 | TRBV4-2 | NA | TGTGCCAGCAGCCTAAAGACAGGCCAGGCTGGCTACACCTTC | CASSLKTGQAGYTF
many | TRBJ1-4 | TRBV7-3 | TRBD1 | TGTGCCAGCAGCTTGAGGCAGGGGGCTACAACTAATGAAAAACTGTTTTTT | CASSLRQGATTNEKLFF
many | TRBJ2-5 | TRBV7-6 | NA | TGTGCCAGCAGCCTCGCTGCCGGACAGCGACAAGAGACCCAGTACTTC | CASSLAAGQRQETQYF
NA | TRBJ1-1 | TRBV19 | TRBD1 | TGTGCCAGTAGCACCGGGACAGGGGGAGCTTTCTTT | CASSTGTGGAFF
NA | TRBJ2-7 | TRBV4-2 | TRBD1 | TGTGCCAGCAGCCAAGACAGGGGGCGCGAGCAGTACTTC | CASSQDRGREQYF
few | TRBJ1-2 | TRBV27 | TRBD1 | TGTGCCAGCAGGGGACAGGGGCGAGAGGACACCTTC | CASRGQGREDTF
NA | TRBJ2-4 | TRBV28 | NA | TGTGCCAGCAGTCCAACTAGGTGGGGGGACATTCAGTACTTC | CASSPTRWGDIQYF
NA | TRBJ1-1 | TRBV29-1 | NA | TGCAGCGTTGTACGGACCACCAAGTTCATGAACACTGAAGCTTTCTTT | CSVVRTTKFMNTEAFF
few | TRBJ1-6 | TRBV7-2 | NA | TGTGCCAGCAGCTTACTCCCAGGACAGATGAATTCACCCCTCCACTTT | CASSLLPGQMNSPLHF
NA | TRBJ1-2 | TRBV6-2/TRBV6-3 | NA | TGTGCCTCCCGGGAGATGAACTATGGCTACACCTTC | CASREMNYGYTF
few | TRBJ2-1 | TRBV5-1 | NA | TGCGCCAGCAGTTGGCGCCCCAGCGGAGACTACAATGAGCAGTTCTTC | CASSWRPSGDYNEQFF
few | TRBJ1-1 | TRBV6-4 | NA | TGTGCCAGCAGTGACGAGTGGTCCAGGACCATGAACACTGAAGCTTTCTTT | CASSDEWSRTMNTEAFF
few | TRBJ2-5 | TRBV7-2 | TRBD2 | TGTGCCAGCAGGACTAGCGTTGAAGAGACCCAGTACTTC | CASRTSVEETQYF
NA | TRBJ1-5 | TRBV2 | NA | TGTGCCAGCAGCGAACTCGGGGCGGTGGGTCAGCCCCAGCATTTT | CASSELGAVGQPQHF
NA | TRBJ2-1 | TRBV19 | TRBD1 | TGTGCCAGTAGCCTGGACAGGAGGAGTGAGCAGTTCTTC | CASSLDRRSEQFF
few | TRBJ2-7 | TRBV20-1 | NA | TGCAGTGCTCACCCGGGGGGCGCGGAGGAGCAGTACTTC | CSAHPGGAEEQYF
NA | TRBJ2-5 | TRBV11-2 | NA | TGTGCCAGCAGCTTTGGCTCGAAAGAGACCCAGTACTTC | CASSFGSKETQYF
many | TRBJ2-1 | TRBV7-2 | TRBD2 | TGTGCCAGCAGCTTAGAGCCGACTAGCCCCTACAATGAGCAGTTCTTC | CASSLEPTSPYNEQFF
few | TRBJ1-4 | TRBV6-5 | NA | TGTGCCAGCAGTTTACAGGTTCCACCCGCAGAAAAACTGTTTTTT | CASSLQVPPAEKLFF
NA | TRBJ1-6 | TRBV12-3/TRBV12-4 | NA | TGTGCCAGCAGTTTAGACGGGATATCACCCCTCCACTTT | CASSLDGISPLHF
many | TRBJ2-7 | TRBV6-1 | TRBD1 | TGTGCCAGCCGGGACAGGAGTTCCTACGAGCAGTACTTC | CASRDRSSYEQYF
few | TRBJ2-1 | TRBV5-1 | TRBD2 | TGCGCCAGCAGCTTGGATGCTAGCGGGGGTTACAATGAGCAGTTCTTC | CASSLDASGGYNEQFF
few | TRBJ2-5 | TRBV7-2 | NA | TGTGCCAGCAGCCCCCCGAGGTTCAGGGAGACCCAGTACTTC | CASSPPRFRETQYF
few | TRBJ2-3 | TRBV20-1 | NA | TGCAGTGCTGACTACGGCACAGATACGCAGTATTTT | CSADYGTDTQYF
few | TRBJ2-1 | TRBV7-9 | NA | TGTGCCAGCAGCTTATTGGCATTCAAAACCTACAATGAGCAGTTCTTC | CASSLLAFKTYNEQFF
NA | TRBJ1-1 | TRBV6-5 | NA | TGTGCCAGCAGTTACTCGAATGCAGGAGAAGCTTTCTTT | CASSYSNAGEAFF
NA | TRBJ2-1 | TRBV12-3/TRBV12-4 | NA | TGTGCCAGCAGTTTACTGGCGGGGGCACACAATGAGCAGTTCTTC | CASSLLAGAHNEQFF
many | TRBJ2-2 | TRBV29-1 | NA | TGCAGCGTTGTCAACAGGTCTCGCACCGGGGAGCTGTTTTTT | CSVVNRSRTGELFF
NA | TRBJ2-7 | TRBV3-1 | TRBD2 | TGTGCCAGCAGCCCGTTCGGGGGGATTTCCTACGAGCAGTACTTC | CASSPFGGISYEQYF
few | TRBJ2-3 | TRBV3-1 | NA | TGTGCCAGCAGCCAACTCCCCGCCGGCGGTAGCACAGATACGCAGTATTTT | CASSQLPAGGSTDTQYF
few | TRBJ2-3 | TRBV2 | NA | TGTGCCAGCACATACAGGGACTACACAGATACGCAGTATTTT | CASTYRDYTDTQYF
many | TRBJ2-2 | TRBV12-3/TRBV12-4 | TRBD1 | TGTGCCAGCACCTGGACAGGGCGGCCCGGGGAGCTGTTTTTT | CASTWTGRPGELFF
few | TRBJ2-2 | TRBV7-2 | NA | TGTGCCAGCAGCTTCGTCCCCGACGTATCAGCCGGGGAGCTGTTTTTT | CASSFVPDVSAGELFF
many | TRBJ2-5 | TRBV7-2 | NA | TGTGCCAGCAGCTTAGGGGTGTGGGACATGAAGAGAGAGACCCAGTACTTC | CASSLGVWDMKRETQYF
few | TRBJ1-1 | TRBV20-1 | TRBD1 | TGCAGTGCTAGAATAAACAGGGGGCCTCCTTACACTGAAGCTTTCTTT | CSARINRGPPYTEAFF
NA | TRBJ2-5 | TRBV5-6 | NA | TGTGCCAGCAGCTTTCGGACAAACCAAGAGACCCAGTACTTC | CASSFRTNQETQYF
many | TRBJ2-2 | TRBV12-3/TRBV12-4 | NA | TGTGCCAGCAGTTTAAATTGGGAGGCCGGGGAGCTGTTTTTT | CASSLNWEAGELFF
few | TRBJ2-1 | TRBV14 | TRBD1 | TGTGCCAGCAGCCTGGGGACAGGGGGCGAGTCTGAGCAGTTCTTC | CASSLGTGGESEQFF
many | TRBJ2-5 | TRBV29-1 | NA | TGCAGCGTTGAAGGGGGGGTGGAGACCCAGTACTTC | CSVEGGVETQYF
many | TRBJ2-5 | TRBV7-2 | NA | TGTGCCAGCAGCCCCGGACCTGAAGAGACCCAGTACTTC | CASSPGPEETQYF
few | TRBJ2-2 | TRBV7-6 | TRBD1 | TGTGCCAGCAGCTTACAGACAGGGTCGAACACCGGGGAGCTGTTTTTT | CASSLQTGSNTGELFF